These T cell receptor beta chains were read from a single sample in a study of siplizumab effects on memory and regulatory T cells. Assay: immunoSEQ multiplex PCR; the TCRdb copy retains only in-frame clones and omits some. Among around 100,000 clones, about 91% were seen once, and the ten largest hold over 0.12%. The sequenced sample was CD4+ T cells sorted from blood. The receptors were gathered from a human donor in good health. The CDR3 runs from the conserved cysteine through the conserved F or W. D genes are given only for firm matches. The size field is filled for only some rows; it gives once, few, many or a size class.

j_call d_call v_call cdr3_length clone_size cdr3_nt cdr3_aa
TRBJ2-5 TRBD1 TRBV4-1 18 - TGCGCCAGCAGCCAAGATCGCTGGACAGGGGGTCACCCAGAGACCCAGTACTTC CASSQDRWTGGHPETQYF
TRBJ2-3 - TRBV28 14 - TGTGCCAGCAGGGACATTACTAGCACAGATACGCAGTATTTT CASRDITSTDTQYF
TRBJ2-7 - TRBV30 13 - TGTGCCTGGAGTGCGACCGACTCCTACGAGCAGTACTTC CAWSATDSYEQYF
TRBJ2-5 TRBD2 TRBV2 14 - TGTGCCAGCAAAACTAGCGGGGGGGCGGAGACCCAGTACTTC CASKTSGGAETQYF
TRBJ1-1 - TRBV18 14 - TGTGCCAGCTCCCCTACAGAATCTAACACTGAAGCTTTCTTT CASSPTESNTEAFF
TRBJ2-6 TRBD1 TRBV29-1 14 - TGCAGCGTTGGGGACAGCTCTGGGGCCAACGTCCTGACTTTC CSVGDSSGANVLTF
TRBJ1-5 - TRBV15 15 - TGTGCCACCAGCATAACGAACTTAGGAAATCAGCCCCAGCATTTT CATSITNLGNQPQHF
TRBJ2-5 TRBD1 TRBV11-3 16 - TGTGCCAGCAGCCTTCGGACAGGGGCTTTACAAGAGACCCAGTACTTC CASSLRTGALQETQYF
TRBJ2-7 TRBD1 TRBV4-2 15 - TGTGCCAGCAACAAACTACAGGGGGCCCCGTACGAGCAGTACTTC CASNKLQGAPYEQYF
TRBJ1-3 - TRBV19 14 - TGTGCCAGTACCCCCGGGGCTACTGGAAACACCATATATTTT CASTPGATGNTIYF
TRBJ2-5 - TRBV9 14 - TGTGCCAGCAGCGAAGCCGATATGGGGGAGACCCAGTACTTC CASSEADMGETQYF
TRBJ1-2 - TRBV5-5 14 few TGTGCCAGCAGTATACAAATCGCGAACTATGGCTACACCTTC CASSIQIANYGYTF
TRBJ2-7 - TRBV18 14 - TGTGCCAGCTCAACGATTTACGGGGACTACGAGCAGTACTTC CASSTIYGDYEQYF
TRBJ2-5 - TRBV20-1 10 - TGCAGTGCTATATGGGAGACCCAGTACTTC CSAIWETQYF
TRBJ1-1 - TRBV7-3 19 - TGTGCCAGCAGCCGTGGACTCGACAGGAGCCGAGGGTTTACCACTGAAGCTTTCTTT CASSRGLDRSRGFTTEAFF
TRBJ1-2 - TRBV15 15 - TGTGCCACCAGCAGAGCCGGGGCCATAATCTATGGCTACACCTTC CATSRAGAIIYGYTF
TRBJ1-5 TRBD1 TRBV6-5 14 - TGTGCCAGCAGCCGGACAGGTTCAAATCAGCCCCAGCATTTT CASSRTGSNQPQHF
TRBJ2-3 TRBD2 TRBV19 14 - TGTGCCATATCGGATAGCGGGGGCATGGATACGCAGTATTTT CAISDSGGMDTQYF
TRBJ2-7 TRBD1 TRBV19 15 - TGTGCCAGTAGTATAGTGACAGGGGGCTCCTACGAGCAGTACTTC CASSIVTGGSYEQYF
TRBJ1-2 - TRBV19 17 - TGTGCCAGTAGTATAACCCCTTTGGGCAGGGCTAACTATGGCTACACCTTC CASSITPLGRANYGYTF
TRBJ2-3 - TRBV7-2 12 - TGTGCCAGCAGCTTAGACACAGATACGCAGTATTTT CASSLDTDTQYF
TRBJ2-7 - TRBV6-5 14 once TGTGCCAGCAGTTACTCCCAGGGACCCTACGAGCAGTACTTC CASSYSQGPYEQYF
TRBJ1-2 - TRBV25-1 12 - TGTGCCAGCAGTGGTAGTGACTATGGCTACACCTTC CASSGSDYGYTF
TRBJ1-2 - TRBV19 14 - TGTGCCAGTAATATAGGACGGGACCCCTATGGCTACACCTTC CASNIGRDPYGYTF
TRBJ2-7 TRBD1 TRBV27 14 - TGTGCCAGCAGGCCGACAGGGGGGACCTACGAGCAGTACTTC CASRPTGGTYEQYF
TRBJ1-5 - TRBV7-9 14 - TGTGCCAGCAGCTTAGCGCACGAGGGACAGCCCCAGCATTTT CASSLAHEGQPQHF
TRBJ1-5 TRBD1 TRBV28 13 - TGTGCCACCGAAGGACAGGGGGAACAGCCCCAGCATTTT CATEGQGEQPQHF
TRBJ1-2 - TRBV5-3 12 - TGTGCCACACAGGACAGTTGGAATGGCTACACCTTC CATQDSWNGYTF
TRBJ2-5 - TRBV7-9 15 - TGTGCCAGCAGCTTGCAGGGGTCCTTACAAGAGACCCAGTACTTC CASSLQGSLQETQYF
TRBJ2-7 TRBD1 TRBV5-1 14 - TGCGCCAGCAGCTTTATTACAGGGGGAGATGAGCAGTACTTC CASSFITGGDEQYF
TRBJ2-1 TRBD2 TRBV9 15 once TGTGCCAGCAGTCACCGAGCGGGGGGCCTCAATGAGCAGTTCTTC CASSHRAGGLNEQFF
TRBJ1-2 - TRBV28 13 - TGTGCCACCAAATCAGGGGTGGACTATGGCTACACCTTC CATKSGVDYGYTF
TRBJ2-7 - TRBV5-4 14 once TGTGCCAGCAGCTTGCTCAGGGTCAGCAACGAGCAGTACTTC CASSLLRVSNEQYF
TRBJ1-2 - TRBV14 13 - TGTGCCAGCAGCCAAACAGCTAACTATGGCTACACCTTC CASSQTANYGYTF
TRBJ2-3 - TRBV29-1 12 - TGCAGCGTTGAAGCTAACACAGATACGCAGTATTTT CSVEANTDTQYF
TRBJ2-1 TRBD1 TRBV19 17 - TGTGCCAGTAGTACCGGACAGGCAAGGTTGGGTGCCAATGAGCAGTTCTTC CASSTGQARLGANEQFF
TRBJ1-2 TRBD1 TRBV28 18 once TGTGCCAGCAGTGCGCCCTATGGGACAGACTTTACGCCGGGTGGCTACACCTTC CASSAPYGTDFTPGGYTF
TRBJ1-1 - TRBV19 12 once TGTGCCAGTAGCCCTGAGTCTACTGAAGCTTTCTTT CASSPESTEAFF
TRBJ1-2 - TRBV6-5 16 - TGTGCCAGCAGTTACTCGGGGAAGGGACCTAACTATGGCTACACCTTC CASSYSGKGPNYGYTF
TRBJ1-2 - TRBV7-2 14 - TGTGCCAGCAGCCCCCGGGGAGGCGGGGGTGGCTACACCTTC CASSPRGGGGGYTF
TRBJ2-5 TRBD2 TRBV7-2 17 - TGTGCCAGCAGCCCCCGTCTCACGGGGGGGGCCTGGGAGACCCAGTACTTC CASSPRLTGGAWETQYF